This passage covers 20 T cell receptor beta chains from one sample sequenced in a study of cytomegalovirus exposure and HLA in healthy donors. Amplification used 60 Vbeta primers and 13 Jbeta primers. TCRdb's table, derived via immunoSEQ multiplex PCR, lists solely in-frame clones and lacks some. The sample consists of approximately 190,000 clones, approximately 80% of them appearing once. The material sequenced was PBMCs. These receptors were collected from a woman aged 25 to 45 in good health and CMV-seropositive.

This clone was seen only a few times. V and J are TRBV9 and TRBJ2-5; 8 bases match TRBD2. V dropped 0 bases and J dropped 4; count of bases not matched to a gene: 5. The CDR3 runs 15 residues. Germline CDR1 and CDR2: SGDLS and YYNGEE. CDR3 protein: CASSVAGGHGETQYF. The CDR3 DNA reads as TGTGCCAGCAGCGTAGCGGGGGGGCACGGAGAGACCCAGTACTTC. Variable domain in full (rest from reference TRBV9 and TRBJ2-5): DSGVTQTPKHLITATGQRVTLRCSPRSGDLSVYWYQQSLDQGLQFLIQYYNGEERAKGNILERFSAQQFPDLHSELNLSSLELGDSALYFCASSVAGGHGETQYFGPGTRLLVL.

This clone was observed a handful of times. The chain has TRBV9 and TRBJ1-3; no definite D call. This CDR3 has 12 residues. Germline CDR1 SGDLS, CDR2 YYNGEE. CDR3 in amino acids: CAQTGYGNTIYF. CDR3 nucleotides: TGTGCGCAAACGGGGTACGGAAACACCATATATTTT.

CDR3 residues: CASSSPSGGNTEAFF. The CDR3 DNA follows: TGTGCCAGCAGTTCCCCAAGCGGGGGGAACACTGAAGCTTTCTTT. The chain has TRBV28 and TRBJ1-1, with a possible D match to TRBD1 (5 bases). CDR1 is MDHEN, CDR2 SYDVKM, per germline. Deletions cut 4 bases from V and 1 base from J, with 13 bases between. There are 15 residues in the CDR3.

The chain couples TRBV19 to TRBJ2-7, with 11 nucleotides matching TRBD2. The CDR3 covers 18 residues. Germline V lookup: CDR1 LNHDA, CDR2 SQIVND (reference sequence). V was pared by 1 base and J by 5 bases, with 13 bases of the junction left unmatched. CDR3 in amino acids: CASSIAVLAGGSINEQYF. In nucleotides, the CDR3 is TGTGCCAGTAGTATAGCCGTCCTAGCGGGGGGCTCTATTAACGAGCAGTACTTC.

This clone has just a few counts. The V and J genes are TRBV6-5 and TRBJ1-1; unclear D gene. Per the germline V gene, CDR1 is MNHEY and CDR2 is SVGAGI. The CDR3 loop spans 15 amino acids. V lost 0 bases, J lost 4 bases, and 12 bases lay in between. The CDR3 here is CASSYSRVRFTEAFF. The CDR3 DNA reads TGTGCCAGCAGTTACTCGAGGGTTAGGTTCACTGAAGCTTTCTTT.

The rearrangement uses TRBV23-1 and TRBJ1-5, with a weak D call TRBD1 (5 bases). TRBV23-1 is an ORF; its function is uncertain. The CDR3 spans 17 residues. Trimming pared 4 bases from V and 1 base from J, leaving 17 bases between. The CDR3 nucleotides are TGCGCCAGCAGTCGTGGGACTGCACCTATGAGCAATCAGCCCCAGCATTTT. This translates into CASSRGTAPMSNQPQHF.

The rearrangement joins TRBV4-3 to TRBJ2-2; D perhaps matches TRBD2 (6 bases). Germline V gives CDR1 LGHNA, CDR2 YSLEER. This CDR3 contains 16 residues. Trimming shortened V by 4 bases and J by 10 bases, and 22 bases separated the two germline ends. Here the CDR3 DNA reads TGCGCCAGCAGCCTCCGACTAGATAGGATGTCCCCGGAGCTGTTTTTT. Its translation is CASSLRLDRMSPELFF.

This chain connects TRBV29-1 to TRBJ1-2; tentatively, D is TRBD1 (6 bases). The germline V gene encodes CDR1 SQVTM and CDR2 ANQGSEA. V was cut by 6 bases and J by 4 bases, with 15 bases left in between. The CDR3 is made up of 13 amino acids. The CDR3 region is CSVPAGTIYGYTF. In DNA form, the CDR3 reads TGCAGCGTCCCAGCCGGGACAATCTATGGCTACACCTTC.

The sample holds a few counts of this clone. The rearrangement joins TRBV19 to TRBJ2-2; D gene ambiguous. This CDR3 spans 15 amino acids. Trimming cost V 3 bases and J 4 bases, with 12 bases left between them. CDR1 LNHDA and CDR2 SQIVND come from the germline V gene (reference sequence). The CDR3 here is CASSITPGSTGELFF. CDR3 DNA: TGTGCCAGTAGTATTACCCCGGGTAGCACCGGGGAGCTGTTTTTT.

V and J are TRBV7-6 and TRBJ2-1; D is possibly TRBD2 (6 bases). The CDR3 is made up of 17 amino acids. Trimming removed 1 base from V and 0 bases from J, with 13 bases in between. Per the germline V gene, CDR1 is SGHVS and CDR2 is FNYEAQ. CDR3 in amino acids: CASSLVAGSSSYNEQFF. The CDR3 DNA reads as TGTGCCAGCAGCTTAGTCGCGGGGTCTAGCTCCTACAATGAGCAGTTCTTC.

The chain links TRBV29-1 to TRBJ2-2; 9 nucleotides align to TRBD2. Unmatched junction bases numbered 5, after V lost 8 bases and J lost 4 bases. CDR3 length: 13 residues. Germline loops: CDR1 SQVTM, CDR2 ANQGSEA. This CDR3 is CSFQAGGTGELFF. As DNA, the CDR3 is TGCAGCTTCCAAGCGGGGGGCACCGGGGAGCTGTTTTTT.

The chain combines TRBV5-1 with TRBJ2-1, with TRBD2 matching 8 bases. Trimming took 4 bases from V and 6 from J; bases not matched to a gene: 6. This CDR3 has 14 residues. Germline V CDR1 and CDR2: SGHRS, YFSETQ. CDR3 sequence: CASSAGGLANEQFF. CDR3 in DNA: TGCGCCAGCAGCGCGGGGGGACTTGCCAATGAGCAGTTCTTC.

DNA of the CDR3: TGTGCCAGCAGCTCCACCCCCGGCTACGAGCAGTACTTC. As protein: CASSSTPGYEQYF. V gene TRBV9 combines with J gene TRBJ2-7, with D unresolved. Germline V gene data show CDR1 as SGDLS and CDR2 as YYNGEE. The CDR3 is made up of 13 amino acids. The V gene lost 4 bases and the J gene lost 3 bases, with 11 bases spanning the gap.

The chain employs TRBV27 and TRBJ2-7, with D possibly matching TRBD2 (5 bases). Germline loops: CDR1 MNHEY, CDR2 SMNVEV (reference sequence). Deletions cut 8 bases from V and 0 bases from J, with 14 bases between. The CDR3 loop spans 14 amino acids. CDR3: CASSWRTDSYEQYF. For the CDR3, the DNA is TGTGCCAGCTCCTGGAGGACGGACTCCTACGAGCAGTACTTC.

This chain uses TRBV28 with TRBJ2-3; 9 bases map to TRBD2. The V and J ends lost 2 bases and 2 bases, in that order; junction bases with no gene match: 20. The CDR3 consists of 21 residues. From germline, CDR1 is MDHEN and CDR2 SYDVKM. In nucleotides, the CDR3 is TGTGCCAGCAGTTTACCCCCGGGAGGGACCCCGACTAGCGGATCCACAGATACGCAGTATTTT. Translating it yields CASSLPPGGTPTSGSTDTQYF.

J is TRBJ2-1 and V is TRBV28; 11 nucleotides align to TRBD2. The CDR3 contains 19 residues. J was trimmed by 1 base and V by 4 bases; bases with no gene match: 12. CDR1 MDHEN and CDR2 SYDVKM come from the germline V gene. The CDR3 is CASSSPWGTSGGSYNEQFF. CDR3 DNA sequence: TGTGCCAGCAGTTCCCCCTGGGGTACTAGCGGGGGATCCTACAATGAGCAGTTCTTC.

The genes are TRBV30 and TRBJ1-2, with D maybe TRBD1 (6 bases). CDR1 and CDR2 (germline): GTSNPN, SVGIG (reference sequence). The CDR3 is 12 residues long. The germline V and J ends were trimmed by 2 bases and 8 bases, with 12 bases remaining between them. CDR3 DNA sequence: TGTGCCTGGAGTTCACAGGGAGAGGGCTACACCTTC. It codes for CAWSSQGEGYTF.

The CDR3 region is CASNSEGGQSYEQYF. For the CDR3, the DNA is TGTGCCAGCAATTCAGAGGGGGGACAGTCCTACGAGCAGTACTTC. The chain carries TRBV2 and TRBJ2-7; a possible D gene is TRBD1 (7 bases). CDR3 length: 15 residues. Germline values: CDR1 SNHLY, CDR2 FYNNEI. Trimming shortened V by 7 bases and J by 1 base, and 17 bases separated the two germline ends.

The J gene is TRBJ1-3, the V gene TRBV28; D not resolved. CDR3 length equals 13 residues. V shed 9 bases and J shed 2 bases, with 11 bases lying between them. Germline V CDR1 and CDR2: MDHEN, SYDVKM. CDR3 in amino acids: CASRGTAGNTIYF. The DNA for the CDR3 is TGTGCCAGTCGGGGAACTGCTGGAAACACCATATATTTT.

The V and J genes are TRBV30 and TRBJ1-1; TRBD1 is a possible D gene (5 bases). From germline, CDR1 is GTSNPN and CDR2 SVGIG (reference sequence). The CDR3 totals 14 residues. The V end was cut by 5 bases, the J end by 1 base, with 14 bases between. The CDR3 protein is CAWVPRDSNTEAFF. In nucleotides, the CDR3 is TGTGCCTGGGTACCCAGGGATTCGAACACTGAAGCTTTCTTT.